These 29 T cell receptor beta chains originate from one sample sequenced in a study of T cells in Graves' hyperthyroidism and ophthalmopathy (dated by TCRdb to the late 2010s). Libraries were built with multiplex PCR. This sample was sequenced with an Illumina HiSeq 2000. The TCR beta CDR3 regions were amplified from the RNA transcripts. The first round of RT-PCR for the TCR CDR3 was performed with the HTBI primer set and the Qiagen OneStep RT-PCR kit. Clones were called with MiXCR by TCRdb after fastp trimmed the public reads at Q25, and only in-frame beta chains were retained. Here each entry gathers all rows of one CDR3 protein and keeps the most common genes and DNA. This sample holds fewer than 350,000 distinct CDR3 sequences; less than 15% were observed only once. The top ten clonotypes cover 7.5% to 8% of the sample. What was sequenced was blood. The receptors were gathered from a woman aged 25 to 39 with Graves' hyperthyroidism that later progressed to Graves' ophthalmopathy.

This clonotype has only a few counts. The chain employs TRBV19 and TRBJ2-1; 12 bases map to TRBD2. This CDR3 is 15 amino acids long. The germline V gene has CDR1 LNHDA and CDR2 SQIVND (reference sequence). V was clipped by 6 bases and J by 5 bases; unmatched bases: 5. In DNA, the CDR3 is TGTGCCAGTAGCAAACTAGCGGGAGGAGACAATGAGCAGTTCTTC. Encoded protein: CASSKLAGGDNEQFF.

Turning to this clonotype: One base away lies a much larger clone, so this may be a sequencing read error. V is TRBV18 and J is TRBJ2-7; D is unresolved. CDR1 and CDR2 (germline): KGHSH, LQKENI. The CDR3 consists of 15 residues. The CDR3 DNA reads TGTGTCAGCTCACCACTCGCAGATTATGCGGCCGAGCAGTACTTC. It yields the protein CVSSPLADYAAEQYF. The full variable domain, with the rest looked up from reference TRBV18 and TRBJ2-7, is NAGVMQNPRHLVRRRGQEARLRCSPMKGHSHVYWYRQLPEEGLKFMVYLQKENIIDESGMPKERFSAEFPKEGPSILRIQQVVRGDSAAYFCVSSPLADYAAEQYFGPGTRLTVT.

This clonotype appeared many times. The rearrangement links TRBV30 to TRBJ2-2, with 10 bases identical to TRBD1. V was pared by 5 bases and J by 6 bases, with 9 bases of the junction left unmatched. The CDR3 has 15 amino acids. Germline V gene data show CDR1 as GTSNPN and CDR2 as SVGIG (reference sequence). CDR3 DNA: TGTGCCTGGGATAGGACAGGGGGTTTGTCCGGGGAGCTGTTTTTT. The encoded protein is CAWDRTGGLSGELFF.

This clonotype was detected ten times or more. The chain links TRBV12-3 or TRBV12-4 to TRBJ2-7; possibly TRBD1 for D (5 bases). The CDR3 is made up of 13 amino acids. Trimming cost V 5 bases and J 3 bases, with 11 bases left between them. CDR3 coding DNA: TGTGCCAGCAGTCCGGACACCTTCTACGAGCAGTACTTC. This encodes CASSPDTFYEQYF.

This clonotype was counted ten times or more. Written as DNA, the CDR3 is TGCAGTGCTGCCCGGGACAGGAATTCACCCCTCCACTTT. The encoded protein is CSAARDRNSPLHF. This chain connects TRBV20-1 to TRBJ1-6; 8 nucleotides agree with TRBD1. The CDR3 has 13 amino acids. Germline V lookup: CDR1 DFQATT, CDR2 SNEGSKA (reference sequence). The V gene end was trimmed by 5 bases and the J gene end by 7 bases; junction bases not matched to a gene: 4.

A few counts support this clonotype. The rearrangement joins TRBV25-1 to TRBJ1-1; 9 bases agree with TRBD1. Per the germline V gene, CDR1 is MGHDK and CDR2 is SYGVNS. The J segment lost 11 bases and the V segment lost 5 bases, leaving 9 bases of the junction unmatched. The CDR3 has 13 amino acids. The CDR3 is CASSPNRDRDAFF. In DNA form, the CDR3 reads TGTGCCAGCAGTCCTAACCGGGACAGGGACGCTTTCTTT.

This clonotype was counted a few times. A much larger clone lies one base from this, so it may be a read error. The chain links TRBV12-3 or TRBV12-4 to TRBJ1-1; D unclear. The CDR3 contains 11 residues. V lost 4 bases and J lost 10, with 10 bases in between. CDR3 coding DNA: TGTGCCAGCAGTTGGGGTGGAGGAGCTTTCTTT. Amino acid sequence: CASSWGGGAFF.

This rearrangement joins TRBV24-1 to TRBJ2-3; D is unclear. Germline CDR1 reads KGHDR; CDR2 reads SFDVKD. The CDR3 covers 14 residues. V gave up 4 bases and J gave up 1 base, with 8 bases separating them. The CDR3 DNA follows: TGTGCCACCAGTGACGCGATGCGCACAGATACGCAGTATTTT. It codes for CATSDAMRTDTQYF.

This clonotype was found many times. This rearrangement joins TRBV6-2 or TRBV6-3 to TRBJ2-6; maybe TRBD1 (6 bases). V was trimmed by 7 bases and J by 1 base, leaving 17 bases between them. This CDR3 is 17 amino acids long. Germline CDR1 is MNHEY and CDR2 is SVGEGT. CDR3 sequence reads: CASNVGTDRSGANVLTF. The CDR3 bases are TGTGCCAGCAACGTGGGGACCGACAGGTCTGGGGCCAACGTCCTGACTTTC.

This clonotype was found a few times. The chain combines TRBV27 with TRBJ2-3, with 10 bases lining up with TRBD2. The CDR3 sequence is 15 residues long. The V segment lost 6 bases and the J segment 0 bases; nucleotides outside the gene matches: 3. CDR1 and CDR2 (germline): MNHEY, SMNVEV (reference sequence). The CDR3 protein is CASRERGGSTDTQYF. Written as DNA, the CDR3 is TGTGCCAGCAGGGAGCGGGGGGGCAGCACAGATACGCAGTATTTT.

This clonotype showed up many times. This chain joins TRBV27 and TRBJ1-2, with 11 positions matching TRBD1. The trim removed 5 bases at V and 7 bases at J, leaving 6 bases unmatched. The CDR3 is 14 residues long. Per the germline V gene, CDR1 is MNHEY and CDR2 is SMNVEV (reference sequence). CDR3 DNA: TGTGCCAGCAGTCTAGGACAGGGGGCGCCTGGCTACACCTTC. Encoded protein: CASSLGQGAPGYTF.

In this sample, this clonotype turned up a few times. Being one base from a much bigger clone, this may be a read error. The rearrangement joins TRBV24-1 to TRBJ2-2, with D maybe TRBD2 (5 bases). CDR1 is KGHDR and CDR2 is SFDVKD in the germline V gene. The CDR3 extends over 15 amino acids. The CDR3 nucleotides are TGTGCCACCAGTGACGTCCGGGCACCCACCGGGGAGCCGTTTTTT. Translation gives CATSDVRAPTGEPFF.

The chain recombines TRBV6-9 with TRBJ2-5; TRBD1 matches 10 bases. Germline V lookup: CDR1 MNHGY, CDR2 SVAAGI. J lost 5 bases, V lost 7 bases, and 13 bases had no gene match. The length of the CDR3 is 16 residues. The CDR3 DNA reads TGTGCCAGCATTACCGGGACAGGGGAGGTTTGGGAGACCCAGTACTTC. This sequence encodes CASITGTGEVWETQYF.

This sequence joins TRBV10-3 and TRBJ2-2, with TRBD2 as a possible D gene (6 bases). The CDR3 totals 12 residues. Germline CDR1 reads ENHRY; CDR2 reads SYGVKD. The V end lost 10 bases, the J end lost 3 bases, and 9 bases lay between the germline ends. The CDR3 here is CATGGDTGELFF. In DNA, the CDR3 is TGTGCCACCGGAGGGGACACCGGGGAGCTGTTTTTT.

This sequence joins TRBV19 and TRBJ1-5, with a tentative D call TRBD1 (5 bases). Deletions cut 4 bases from V and 11 bases from J, with 18 bases between. Germline CDR1 reads LNHDA; CDR2 reads SQIVND (reference sequence). CDR3 size: 14 residues. The CDR3 DNA reads as TGTGCCAGTAGTAGTGGGGCGGAACGAAAGGCCCAGCATTTT. This translates into CASSSGAERKAQHF.

This clonotype showed up many times. V is TRBV7-8 and J is TRBJ1-2, with D perhaps TRBD1 (5 bases). V was clipped by 2 bases and J by 8 bases, with 21 bases between them. This CDR3 has 16 amino acids. Germline V gene data show CDR1 as SGHVS and CDR2 as FQNEAQ. Here the CDR3 DNA reads TGTGCCAGCAGCTTATTCCCCAGGGAAAAACGGAGGGGCTACACCTTC. Its translation is CASSLFPREKRRGYTF.

With respect to this clonotype: A much larger clone differs by one base, so this may be a read error. The rearrangement joins TRBV6-1 to TRBJ2-1, with D possibly TRBD2 on 5 matching bases. Germline V CDR1 and CDR2: MNHNS, SASEGT. Trimming pared 5 bases from V and 9 bases from J, leaving 20 bases between. The CDR3 is 15 amino acids. In DNA form, the CDR3 reads TGTGCCAGCAGTTATTTCCCGGGAAGTAAGGGTGAGCAGTTCTTC. It specifies CASSYFPGSKGEQFF.

Worth noting for this clonotype: A much larger clonotype is one base distant, so this may be a read error. The J gene is TRBJ2-5, the V gene TRBV7-3; TRBD2 aligns across 8 bases. V lost 6 bases, J lost 5 bases, and 11 bases stayed unmatched. The CDR3 contains 15 residues. Germline lookup yields CDR1 SGHTA and CDR2 FQGTGA. The CDR3 coding sequence is TGTGCCAGCAGGCCGGGGGGGCTGGGGATGGAGACCCAGTACTTC. Protein: CASRPGGLGMETQYF.

This clonotype was detected ten times or more. This chain uses TRBV20-1 with TRBJ2-7, with D perhaps being TRBD1 or TRBD2 (6 bases each). This CDR3 has 14 amino acids. Germline V CDR1 and CDR2: DFQATT, SNEGSKA (reference sequence). The ends were cut back, 6 bases at V and 6 bases at J, with 21 bases in the middle. CDR3 protein: CSATVRPGATEQYF. In nucleotides, the CDR3 is TGCAGTGCAACCGTAAGACCGGGGGCGACCGAGCAGTACTTC.

This clonotype was seen at least ten times. The chain couples TRBV2 to TRBJ1-2; possible D gene TRBD1, 5 bases. The length of the CDR3 is 15 residues. The V end was cut by 7 bases, the J end by 2 bases, with 17 bases between. Germline CDR1 SNHLY, CDR2 FYNNEI. CDR3 coding DNA: TGTGCCAGCACCACAATGGTGAAGGGGAACTATGGCTACACCTTC. Translating gives CASTTMVKGNYGYTF.

The chain combines TRBV7-9 with TRBJ2-3, with 7 bases fitting TRBD2. The ends lost 4 bases at V and 6 bases at J; junction bases unmatched: 22. The CDR3 spans 19 residues. CDR1 SEHNR and CDR2 FQNEAQ come from the germline V gene (reference sequence). The CDR3 sequence: CASSSTTTLSGPAGDTQYF. DNA of the CDR3: TGTGCCAGCAGCTCGACGACTACACTTAGCGGGCCGGCAGGCGATACGCAGTATTTT.

This clonotype was picked up many times. The chain has TRBV7-2 and TRBJ2-5; 14 bases agree with TRBD2. The CDR3 length is 16 residues. V shed 0 bases and J 3 bases; nucleotides not matched to a gene: 0. Germline-derived CDR1 and CDR2 are SGHTA and FQGNSA. The CDR3 coding sequence is TGTGCCAGCAGCTTAGCGGGACTAGCGGGAGAAGAGACCCAGTACTTC. It specifies CASSLAGLAGEETQYF.

In its sample, this clonotype was seen many times. The CDR3 DNA reads TGTGCCAGCACCTCCGCGCCCGGGGAGCTGTTTTTT. This codes for CASTSAPGELFF. This chain uses TRBV12-3 or TRBV12-4 with TRBJ2-2; no firm D call. The V and J ends lost 7 bases and 6 bases respectively, with 9 bases between them. The length of the CDR3 is 12 residues.

This clonotype was seen at least ten times. This CDR3 reads CASSPQGTAGNYGYTF. For the CDR3, the DNA is TGTGCCAGCTCACCACAGGGGACAGCTGGTAACTATGGCTACACCTTC. The chain links TRBV18 to TRBJ1-2; 7 nucleotides agree with TRBD1. Germline V gene sequence: CDR1 KGHSH, CDR2 LQKENI. J was trimmed by 1 base and V by 1 base; bases with no gene match: 6. The CDR3 contains 16 residues. Variable domain in full (rest from reference TRBV18 and TRBJ1-2): NAGVMQNPRHLVRRRGQEARLRCSPMKGHSHVYWYRQLPEEGLKFMVYLQKENIIDESGMPKERFSAEFPKEGPSILRIQQVVRGDSAAYFCASSPQGTAGNYGYTFGSGTRLTVV.

There are many counts of this clonotype. The genes are TRBV18 and TRBJ2-7; 7 bases align to TRBD2. The J segment lost 6 bases and the V segment lost 0 bases, leaving 11 bases of the junction unmatched. The CDR3 runs 16 residues. Germline lookup yields CDR1 KGHSH and CDR2 LQKENI. The CDR3 DNA sequence: TGTGCCAGCTCACCACCGGGCCTAGCGGAACGAGGCGAGCAGTACTTC. Residues: CASSPPGLAERGEQYF.

A few counts support this clonotype. The chain employs TRBV3-1 and TRBJ2-7; D possibly corresponds to TRBD2 (6 bases). Germline V gene sequence: CDR1 LGHDT, CDR2 YNNKEL (reference sequence). The ends were cut back, 5 bases at V and 3 bases at J, with 20 bases in the middle. The CDR3 extends over 16 amino acids. The CDR3 spells CASSLSSGLVNYEQYF. CDR3 DNA sequence: TGTGCCAGCAGCTTAAGCTCGGGACTGGTTAACTACGAGCAGTACTTC.

Many counts were recorded for this clonotype. The genes are TRBV27 and TRBJ2-2; no clear D. V gave up 2 bases and J gave up 6 bases, with 4 bases separating them. The V gene's germline CDR1 is MNHEY and CDR2 SMNVEV (reference sequence). The CDR3 length is 12 residues. CDR3 sequence (DNA): TGTGCCAGCAGTTTAAGGGCCGGGGAGCTGTTTTTT. Translation gives CASSLRAGELFF.

This clonotype was counted ten times or more. V is TRBV20-1 and J is TRBJ2-2, with a weak D call TRBD2 (5 bases). Trimming removed 3 bases from V and 7 bases from J, with 9 bases in between. The CDR3 loop spans 12 amino acids. Germline lookup yields CDR1 DFQATT and CDR2 SNEGSKA (reference sequence). CDR3 nucleotides: TGCAGTGCTAGTCCCGGGGTCGGGGAGCTGTTTTTT. This encodes CSASPGVGELFF.

This clonotype was observed many times. The V and J genes are TRBV29-1 and TRBJ2-1; D is uncertain. There are 10 residues in the CDR3. V shed 0 bases and J shed 7 bases, with 1 base lying between them. Germline loops: CDR1 SQVTM, CDR2 ANQGSEA. The CDR3 DNA sequence: TGCAGCGTTGAAGAGAATGAGCAGTTCTTC. Protein product: CSVEENEQFF.